The present entry profiles one TCR beta chain with its context. The specificity of this receptor is unknown. The sample holds no much larger clone one base away, and base qualities are not on file. The sample comes from a study of beta chain features in type 1 diabetes (dated by TCRdb to about 2018). Regarding the study in general: No differences in mean age, gender distribution, total cell number or subset yield were found between patients and healthy donors. A total of some 100,000,000 sorted cells were examined across all samples, and the number of cells per subset was strongly correlated with RNA yield. The study compared TCRB repertoires of sorted circulating CD4+ T cell subsets between recently diagnosed type 1 diabetes patients and matched healthy donors. Whereas all 28 donors provided naive and central memory subsets, regulatory and stem cell-like memory subsets were isolated from just 8 patients and about eight healthy donors.

V loses 7 bases of germline sequence and J loses 0 bases, and the interval between the two ends is 9 bases. The CDR3 goes from the cysteine to the phenylalanine over 14 residues. CDR3 DNA is the only sequence kept; it has 42 bases, read in frame from the first base. Reading the germline V gene (reference sequence) gives CDR1 SEHNR and CDR2 FQNEAQ. A single peripheral blood draw of roughly 0.11 L on average was collected from each donor into heparinised tubes. A BD FACSAria II was used to sort naive, central memory, regulatory and stem cell-like memory CD4+ T cells with a panel that included CD45RO, CCR7, CD25, CD127, CD95 and CD27. A purity above 98% was achieved for all sorted populations. PBMCs were isolated right away by Lymphoprep density gradient centrifugation and were stained directly, without culture. Samples were stained and sorted in pairs, with one healthy donor and one patient per experiment, so that batch effects were minimized.

Broader findings and caveats from the paper: Patients with type 1 diabetes made fewer insertions and deleted more nucleotides at VDJ recombination sites, implying thymic rearrangement abnormalities. Sequencing cDNA rather than genomic DNA could over-represent highly expressing activated cells, although activation and CD3 levels did not differ between groups. PCR may preferentially amplify shorter templates, but because patient and control samples were amplified and corrected together, any resulting skew would affect both groups equally. HLA sub-analyses involved small numbers of individuals, so any influence of HLA type on TCRB rearrangement remained unresolved. Naive, central memory and regulatory TCRB repertoires appeared to be more similar among patients than among healthy donors. In all four CD4+ subsets, TCRB CDR3 length was moderately but significantly shorter in type 1 diabetes patients.

The High Capacity cDNA Reverse Transcription Kit was used to reverse transcribe all of the isolated RNA, meaning that expressed TCRB transcripts were what got sequenced. Naive, central memory and regulatory T cell samples underwent deep immunoSEQ sequencing, averaging about 3.3 million total reads per sample. After sorted cells were lysed in RLT buffer, RNA was extracted with DNase-treated RNeasy Micro or Mini kits, with the choice depending on cell number. Each cell subset was processed on its own to prevent cross-contamination, while patient and healthy donor samples were processed together. TCRB sequences were amplified from cDNA with the immunoSEQ multiplex PCR, producing 87-bp fragments spanning the CDR3 region. Sequencing of the amplicons was performed on the Illumina HiSeq platform. Per the source publication's procedure: Synthetic template baselines were used to correct PCR bias computationally, reads within Hamming distance 2 were collapsed together, and singletons that could not be merged were discarded. By aligning reads against IMGT, V, D and J genes, CDR3 length, and insertions or deletions at six rearrangement sites were assigned. Within each subset, clonotype counts were normalized to sorted cell number, and only after that were true diversity and Gini coefficients computed with the tcR R package. The overlap coefficient, calculated on TCRB nucleotide sequences, was used to quantify repertoire sharing. Out-of-frame TCRB sequences from naive cells were analyzed as a proxy for the pre-selection repertoire. TCRdb retrieved this table from immuneACCESS and kept in-frame rearrangements only. Not all clones are present; in checked studies, unresolved V genes account for under half, and no reason is known for the remainder. The V and J calls and clone size were taken over from that table, and D and trimming were inferred from the DNA. The sample table lists 640,000 or so clones, under 15% of them with a count of one. 0.022% of the sample goes to the ten largest clones.

Sequencing was carried out using naive CD4+ T cells from blood. The sample's cell subset or site label, in plain terms: true naive CD4+ T cells. Recombination linked TRBV7-9 to TRBJ2-2; no D segment can be confidently identified. The sequence came from a man aged 18-30 years with type 1 diabetes. Read as DNA, the sequence is TGTGCCAGCAAAAGGGATCCGAACACCGGGGAGCTGTTTTTT. Its product reads: CASKRDPNTGELFF.